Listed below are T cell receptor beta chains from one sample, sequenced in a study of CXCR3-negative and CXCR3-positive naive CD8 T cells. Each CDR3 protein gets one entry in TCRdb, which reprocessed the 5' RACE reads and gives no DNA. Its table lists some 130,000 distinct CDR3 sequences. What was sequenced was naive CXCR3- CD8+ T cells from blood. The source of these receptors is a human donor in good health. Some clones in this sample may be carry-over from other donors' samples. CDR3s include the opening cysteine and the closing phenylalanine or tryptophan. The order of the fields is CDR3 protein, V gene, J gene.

cdr3_aa: CASSPSGGTSESYNEQFF
v_call: TRBV7-2
j_call: TRBJ2-1

cdr3_aa: CASGGCSYEQYF
v_call: TRBV6-2/TRBV6-3
j_call: TRBJ2-7

cdr3_aa: CASRFPGDNEQFF
v_call: TRBV7-6
j_call: TRBJ2-1

cdr3_aa: CASSMGLAGAQYDEQYF
v_call: TRBV7-8
j_call: TRBJ2-7

cdr3_aa: CASSQSTLGDRGTDTQYF
v_call: TRBV23-1
j_call: TRBJ2-3

cdr3_aa: CSADDRTGGNGETQYF
v_call: TRBV20-1
j_call: TRBJ2-5

cdr3_aa: CASTPTESNSYEQYF
v_call: TRBV28
j_call: TRBJ2-7

cdr3_aa: CASSKEGRRDNEQFF
v_call: TRBV7-3
j_call: TRBJ2-1

cdr3_aa: CASSLVAGWGTDTQYF
v_call: TRBV7-9
j_call: TRBJ2-3

cdr3_aa: CASSSGLAGGLLNEQFF
v_call: TRBV13
j_call: TRBJ2-1

cdr3_aa: CSVVGTSSSNEQFF
v_call: TRBV29-1
j_call: TRBJ2-1

cdr3_aa: CSVEGTAYPWEQYF
v_call: TRBV29-1
j_call: TRBJ2-7

cdr3_aa: CASTQGRGQAFF
v_call: TRBV7-2
j_call: TRBJ1-1

cdr3_aa: CASSKLRTVYFFTEAFF
v_call: TRBV21-1
j_call: TRBJ1-1

cdr3_aa: CASSLTWQGRWYGYTF
v_call: TRBV7-3
j_call: TRBJ1-2

cdr3_aa: CASSPGQGAKTEAFF
v_call: TRBV19
j_call: TRBJ1-1

cdr3_aa: CASSRGQGLEETQYF
v_call: TRBV3-1
j_call: TRBJ2-5

cdr3_aa: CASSLLTGGDEQYF
v_call: TRBV7-6
j_call: TRBJ2-7

cdr3_aa: CSVFGHHLSGANVLTF
v_call: TRBV20-1
j_call: TRBJ2-6

cdr3_aa: CSVELPSDGGAAYEQYF
v_call: TRBV29-1
j_call: TRBJ2-7

cdr3_aa: CASSWDTEAFF
v_call: TRBV7-9
j_call: TRBJ1-1

cdr3_aa: CASSSRTGEQYF
v_call: TRBV4-1
j_call: TRBJ2-7

cdr3_aa: CSARDRGAISSYEQYF
v_call: TRBV20-1
j_call: TRBJ2-7

cdr3_aa: CASSEALPTIYEQYF
v_call: TRBV2
j_call: TRBJ2-7

cdr3_aa: CASSEALLYYNEQFF
v_call: TRBV2
j_call: TRBJ2-1

cdr3_aa: CASSQEYGRGYGYTF
v_call: TRBV4-2
j_call: TRBJ1-2

cdr3_aa: CASSVQPGTGMNTEAFF
v_call: TRBV27
j_call: TRBJ1-1

cdr3_aa: CASSLRQANTEAFF
v_call: TRBV5-1
j_call: TRBJ1-1

cdr3_aa: CAISDGQGHTGELFF
v_call: TRBV10-3
j_call: TRBJ2-2

cdr3_aa: CASSAPPGGYTGELFF
v_call: TRBV9
j_call: TRBJ2-2

cdr3_aa: CASSQVGGGEDEEQYF
v_call: TRBV4-2
j_call: TRBJ2-7

cdr3_aa: CASSPDMSGTGEMFF
v_call: TRBV7-6
j_call: TRBJ2-2

cdr3_aa: CASSSGQFDEQYF
v_call: TRBV5-6
j_call: TRBJ2-7

cdr3_aa: CASSLAGTGVWYEQYF
v_call: TRBV11-2
j_call: TRBJ2-7

cdr3_aa: CASSVSYLGGNQPQHF
v_call: TRBV19
j_call: TRBJ1-5

cdr3_aa: CSVEAGGISTEAFF
v_call: TRBV29-1
j_call: TRBJ1-1

cdr3_aa: CSVLGENTGELFF
v_call: TRBV29-1
j_call: TRBJ2-2

cdr3_aa: CASSVDRGAGNIQYF
v_call: TRBV9
j_call: TRBJ2-4

cdr3_aa: CASSLGLAGEEGYEQYF
v_call: TRBV5-4
j_call: TRBJ2-7

cdr3_aa: CASSYSGADTDTQYF
v_call: TRBV6-2/TRBV6-3
j_call: TRBJ2-3

cdr3_aa: CSVRDVINYGYTF
v_call: TRBV29-1
j_call: TRBJ1-2